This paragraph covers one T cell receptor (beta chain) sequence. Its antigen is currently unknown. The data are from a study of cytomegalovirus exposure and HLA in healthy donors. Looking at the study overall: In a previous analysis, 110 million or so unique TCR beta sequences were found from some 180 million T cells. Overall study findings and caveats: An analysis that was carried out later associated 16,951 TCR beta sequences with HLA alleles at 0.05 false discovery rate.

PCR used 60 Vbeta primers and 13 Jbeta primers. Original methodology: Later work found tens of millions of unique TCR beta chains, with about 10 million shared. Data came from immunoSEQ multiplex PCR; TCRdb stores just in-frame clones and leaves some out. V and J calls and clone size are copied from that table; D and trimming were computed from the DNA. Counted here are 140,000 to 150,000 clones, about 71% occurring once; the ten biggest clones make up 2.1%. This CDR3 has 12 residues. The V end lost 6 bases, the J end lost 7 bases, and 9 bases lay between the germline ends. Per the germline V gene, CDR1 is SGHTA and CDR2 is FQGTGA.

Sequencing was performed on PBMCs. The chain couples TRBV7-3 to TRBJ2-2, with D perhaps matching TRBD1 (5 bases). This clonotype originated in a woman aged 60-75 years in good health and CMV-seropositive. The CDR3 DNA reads TGTGCCAGCAGACAAGACAGCGGGGAGCTGTTTTTT. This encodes CASRQDSGELFF.